Sequencing of this TCR beta chain was carried out in a study of Ad26.COV2.S vaccination and SARS-CoV-2 variants. Comments on this clone: An end of the junction does not agree with germline; a read error may underlie this.

Germline CDR1 is MDHEN and CDR2 is SYDVKM. The CDR3 consists of 16 residues. Profiled with immunoSEQ multiplex PCR; TCRdb holds only in-frame clones, not every one. The repertoire has 300,000 to 350,000 clones, approximately 90% of them found once; the top ten carry around 5.3%. The treatment denotes: about 20 received Ad26.COV2.S at low or high dose, single or two shots; about 5 received placebo; per-sample allocation not given. After the first vaccine or placebo injection, samples were drawn on day 63. The receptor was isolated from a person aged 18-65 years who received the Ad26.COV2.S COVID-19 vaccine or a placebo. The chain combines TRBV28 with TRBJ2-1, with D perhaps TRBD1 or TRBD2 (5 bases each). The specimen comprised peripheral blood, sampled in a trial of Ad26.COV2.S vaccine versus placebo. CDR3 sequence reads: CASSSNSGTGYRFGVF. CDR3 sequence (DNA): TGTGCCAGCAGTTCCAATTCCGGGACGGGATATCGGTTCGGGGTCTTC.